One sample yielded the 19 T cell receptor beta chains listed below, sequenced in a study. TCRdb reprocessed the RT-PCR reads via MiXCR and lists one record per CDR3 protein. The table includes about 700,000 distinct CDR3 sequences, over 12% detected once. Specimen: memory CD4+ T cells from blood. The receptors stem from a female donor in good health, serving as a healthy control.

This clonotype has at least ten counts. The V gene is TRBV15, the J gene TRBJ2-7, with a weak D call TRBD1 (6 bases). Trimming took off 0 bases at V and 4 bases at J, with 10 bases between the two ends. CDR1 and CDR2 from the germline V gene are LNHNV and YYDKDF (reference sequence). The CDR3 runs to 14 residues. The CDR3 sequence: CATSREVGAYEQYF. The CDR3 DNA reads TGTGCCACCAGCAGAGAGGTGGGGGCGTACGAGCAGTACTTC.

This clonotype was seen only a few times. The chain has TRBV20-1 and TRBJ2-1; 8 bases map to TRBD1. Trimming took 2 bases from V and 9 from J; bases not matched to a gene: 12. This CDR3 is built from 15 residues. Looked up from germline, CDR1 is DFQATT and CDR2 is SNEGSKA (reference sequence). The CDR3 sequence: CSARQGQANVGEQFF. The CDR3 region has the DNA TGCAGTGCTAGACAGGGACAGGCCAACGTGGGTGAGCAGTTCTTC.

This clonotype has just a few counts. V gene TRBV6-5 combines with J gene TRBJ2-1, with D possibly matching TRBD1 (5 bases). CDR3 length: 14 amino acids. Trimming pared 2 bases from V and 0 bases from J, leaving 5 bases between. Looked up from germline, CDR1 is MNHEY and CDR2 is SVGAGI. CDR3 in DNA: TGTGCCAGCAGTTACGACAGCTCCTACAATGAGCAGTTCTTC. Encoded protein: CASSYDSSYNEQFF.

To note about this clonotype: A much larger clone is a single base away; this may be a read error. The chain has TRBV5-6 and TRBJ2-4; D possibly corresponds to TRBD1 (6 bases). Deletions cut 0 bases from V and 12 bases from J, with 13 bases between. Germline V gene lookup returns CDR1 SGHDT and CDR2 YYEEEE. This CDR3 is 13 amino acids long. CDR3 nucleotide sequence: TGTGCCAGCAGCTTGGTCCAAAGGGACACTCAGTACTTC. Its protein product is CASSLVQRDTQYF. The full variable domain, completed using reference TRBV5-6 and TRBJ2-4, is DAGVTQSPTHLIKTRGQQVTLRCSPKSGHDTVSWYQQALGQGPQFIFQYYEEEERQRGNFPDRFSGHQFPNYSSELNVNALLLGDSALYLCASSLVQRDTQYFGAGTRLSVL.

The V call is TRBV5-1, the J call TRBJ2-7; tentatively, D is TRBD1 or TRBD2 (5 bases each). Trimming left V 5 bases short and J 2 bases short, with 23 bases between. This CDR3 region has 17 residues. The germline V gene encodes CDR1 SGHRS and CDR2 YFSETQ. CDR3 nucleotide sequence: TGCGCCAGCAGTCTTGGGGGTTCCAGCTCTGGGCCCTACGAGCAGTACTTC. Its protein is CASSLGGSSSGPYEQYF. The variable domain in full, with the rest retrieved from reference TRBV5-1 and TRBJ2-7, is KAGVTQTPRYLIKTRGQQVTLSCSPISGHRSVSWYQQTPGQGLQFLFEYFSETQRNKGNFPGRFSGRQFSNSRSEMNVSTLELGDSALYLCASSLGGSSSGPYEQYFGPGTRLTVT.

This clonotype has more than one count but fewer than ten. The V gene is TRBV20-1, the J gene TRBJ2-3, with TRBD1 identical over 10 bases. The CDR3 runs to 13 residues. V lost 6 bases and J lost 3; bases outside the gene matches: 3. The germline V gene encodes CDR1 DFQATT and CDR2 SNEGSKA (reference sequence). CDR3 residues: CSAGTGATDTQYF. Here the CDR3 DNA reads TGCAGTGCCGGGACAGGGGCTACAGATACGCAGTATTTT.

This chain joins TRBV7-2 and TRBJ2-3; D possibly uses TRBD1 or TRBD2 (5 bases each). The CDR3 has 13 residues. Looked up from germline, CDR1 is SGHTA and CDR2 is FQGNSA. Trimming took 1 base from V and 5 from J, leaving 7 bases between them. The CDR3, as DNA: TGTGCCAGCAGCTTAGAGGGACGAGATACGCAGTATTTT. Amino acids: CASSLEGRDTQYF.

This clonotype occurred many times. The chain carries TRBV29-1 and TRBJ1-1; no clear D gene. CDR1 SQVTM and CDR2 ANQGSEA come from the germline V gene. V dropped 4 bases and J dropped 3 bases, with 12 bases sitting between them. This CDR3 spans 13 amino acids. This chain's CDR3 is CSVVWGIDTEAFF. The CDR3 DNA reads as TGCAGCGTTGTGTGGGGTATCGACACTGAAGCTTTCTTT.

DNA for the CDR3: TGTGCCAGCAGTTACGCCTGGGACAGGACCTATGGCTACACCTTC. Translation gives CASSYAWDRTYGYTF. The rearrangement uses TRBV6-2 or TRBV6-3 and TRBJ1-2, with 8 bases identical to TRBD1. The V segment lost 2 bases and the J segment 4 bases; nucleotides outside the gene matches: 6. CDR3 length: 15 amino acids. Germline assignment: CDR1 MNHEY and CDR2 SVGEGT.

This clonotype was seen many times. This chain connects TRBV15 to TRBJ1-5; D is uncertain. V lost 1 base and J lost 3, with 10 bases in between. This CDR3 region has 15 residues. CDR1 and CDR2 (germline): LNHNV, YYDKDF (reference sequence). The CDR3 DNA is TGTGCCACCAGCAGAGCTGGGAGGGACAATCAGCCCCAGCATTTT. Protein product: CATSRAGRDNQPQHF.

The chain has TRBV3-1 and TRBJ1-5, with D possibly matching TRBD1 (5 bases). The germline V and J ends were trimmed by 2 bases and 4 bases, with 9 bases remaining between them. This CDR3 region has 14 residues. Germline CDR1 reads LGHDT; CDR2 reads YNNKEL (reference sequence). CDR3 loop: CASSQFGGNQPQHF. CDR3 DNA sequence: TGTGCCAGCAGCCAATTCGGGGGTAATCAGCCCCAGCATTTT.

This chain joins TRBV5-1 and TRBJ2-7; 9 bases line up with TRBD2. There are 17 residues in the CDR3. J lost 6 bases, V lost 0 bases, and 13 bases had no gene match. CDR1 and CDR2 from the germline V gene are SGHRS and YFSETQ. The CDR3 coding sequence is TGCGCCAGCAGCTTGGCCTTAGGGGCTAGCGGGATTTTCGAGCAGTACTTC. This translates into CASSLALGASGIFEQYF.

CDR3 protein: CSARRGPNNQPQHF. The CDR3 DNA reads TGCAGTGCTAGGAGAGGCCCGAACAATCAGCCCCAGCATTTT. This chain connects TRBV20-1 to TRBJ1-5; no definite D call. Looked up from germline, CDR1 is DFQATT and CDR2 is SNEGSKA (reference sequence). The germline V and J ends were trimmed by 3 bases and 3 bases, with 12 bases remaining between them. The CDR3 consists of 14 residues.

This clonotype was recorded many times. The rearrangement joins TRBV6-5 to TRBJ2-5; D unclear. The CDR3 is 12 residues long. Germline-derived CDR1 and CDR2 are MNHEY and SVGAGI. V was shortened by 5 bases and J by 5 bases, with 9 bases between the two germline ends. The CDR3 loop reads CASSIDGETQYF. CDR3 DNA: TGTGCCAGCAGTATAGACGGGGAGACCCAGTACTTC.

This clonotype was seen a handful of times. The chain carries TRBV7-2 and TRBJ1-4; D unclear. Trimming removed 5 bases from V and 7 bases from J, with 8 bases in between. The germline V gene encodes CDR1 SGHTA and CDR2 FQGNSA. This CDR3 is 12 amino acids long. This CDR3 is CASSPGLEKLFF. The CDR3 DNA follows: TGTGCCAGCAGCCCCGGCCTTGAAAAACTGTTTTTT.

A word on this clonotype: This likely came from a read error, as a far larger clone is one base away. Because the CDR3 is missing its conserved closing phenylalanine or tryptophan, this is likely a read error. The CDR3 DNA follows: TGCGCCAGCAGCTTGGGAGCGGGAGCCTACAATGAGCAGTTCTAC. Its translation is CASSLGAGAYNEQFY. The chain links TRBV5-1 to TRBJ2-1, with 8 bases identical to TRBD2. CDR3 length: 15 residues. Germline CDR1 reads SGHRS; CDR2 reads YFSETQ. Germline trimming cut 0 bases from V and 2 bases from J; bases unmatched to any gene: 1.

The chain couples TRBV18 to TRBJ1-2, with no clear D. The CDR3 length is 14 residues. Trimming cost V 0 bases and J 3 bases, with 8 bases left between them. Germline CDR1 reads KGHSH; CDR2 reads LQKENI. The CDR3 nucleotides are TGTGCCAGCTCACCACCGGCCAGCGACTATGGCTACACCTTC. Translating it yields CASSPPASDYGYTF.

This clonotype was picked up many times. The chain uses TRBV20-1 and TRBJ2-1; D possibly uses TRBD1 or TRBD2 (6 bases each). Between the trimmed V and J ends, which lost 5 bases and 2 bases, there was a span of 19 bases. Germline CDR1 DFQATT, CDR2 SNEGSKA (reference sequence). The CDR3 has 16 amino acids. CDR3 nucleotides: TGCAGTGCTCCTAACTCGGGGGCACGGACCTACAATGAGCAGTTCTTC. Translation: CSAPNSGARTYNEQFF.

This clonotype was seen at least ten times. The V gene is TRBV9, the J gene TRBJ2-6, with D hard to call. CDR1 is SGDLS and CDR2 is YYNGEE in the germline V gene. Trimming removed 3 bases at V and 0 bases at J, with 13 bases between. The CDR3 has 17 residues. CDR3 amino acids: CASSGHSYGSGANVLTF. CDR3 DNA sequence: TGTGCCAGCAGCGGACACAGTTACGGCTCTGGGGCCAACGTCCTGACTTTC.